This T cell receptor (beta chain) emerged from a study of T-cell memory formation after mild COVID-19. This clonotype was recorded many times. The germline CDR1 and CDR2 sequences are MNHNS and SASEGT. Trimming shortened V by 5 bases and J by 10 bases, and 6 bases separated the two germline ends. CDR3 size: 10 residues. Each CDR3 protein gets one entry after TCRdb re-called the 5' RACE reads with MiXCR. The profile shows hundreds of thousands of distinct CDR3 sequences, 15% to 20% of them singletons. The sample consisted of PBMCs or a T cell subset sorted from them (not recorded which). The clonotype comes from a man in his late teens or twenties who had mild COVID-19 (a few samples of this study predate the infection). Cell type and time point are not known. The chain employs TRBV6-1 and TRBJ2-1; D not resolved. The CDR3 reads CASSHGEQFF. Here the CDR3 DNA reads TGTGCCAGCAGTCACGGGGAGCAGTTCTTC.